Listed below are T cell receptor beta chains from one sample, sequenced in a study of control samples from healthy donors and cancer patients. Produced via immunoSEQ multiplex PCR; TCRdb's table is partial and in-frame only. The repertoire holds roughly 130,000 clones, with less than 90% as singletons. Specimen: blood. Source of these receptors: a woman in her 30s in good health. Each CDR3 is given with its conserved first and last residue. A D gene is named only where the DNA matches it firmly. Part of the rows lack a size; the others show once, few, many or a class for expanded clones.

CDR3nt,CDR3aa,v_gene,d_gene,abundance,j_gene
TGTGCCAGCTCACCACCGGTTGGGGATACGCAGTATTTT,CASSPPVGDTQYF,TRBV18,NA,NA,TRBJ2-3
TGTGCCAGCAGTCGACAGGGGGGATCCCTGGAGGTCCTGACTTTC,CASSRQGGSLEVLTF,TRBV7-9,TRBD1,NA,TRBJ2-6
TGTGCCAGTAGTAATTACGGGGGACCTAATGAAAAACTGTTTTTT,CASSNYGGPNEKLFF,TRBV19,NA,once,TRBJ1-4
TGTGCCAGCTCACCCCTTGGATTGAAAGAGACCCAGTACTTC,CASSPLGLKETQYF,TRBV18,NA,NA,TRBJ2-5
TGTGCCAGCAGTTCCCCTCCCGGGCGGGAGGGCGGTGAGCAGTACTTC,CASSSPPGREGGEQYF,TRBV6-6,TRBD2,NA,TRBJ2-7
TGTGCCAGCAGCTACGGGGGGAGGGCTTTCTTT,CASSYGGRAFF,TRBV7-8,NA,NA,TRBJ1-1
TGTGCCAGCAGTTATCCAGATGGGGGCTACACCTTC,CASSYPDGGYTF,TRBV6-1,NA,NA,TRBJ1-2
TGTGCCAGCAGCTTGGTGGGAAACTATGGCTACACCTTC,CASSLVGNYGYTF,TRBV5-6,NA,few,TRBJ1-2
TGTGCCAGCAGTTACCAGGGACTTACTCTTGGAAACACCATATATTTT,CASSYQGLTLGNTIYF,TRBV6-5,NA,NA,TRBJ1-3
TGCAGTGCTAGTACGGGTTTCGGGGGACAGGCCCATCAGCCCCAGCATTTT,CSASTGFGGQAHQPQHF,TRBV20-1,TRBD1,NA,TRBJ1-5
TGCAGCGTCCCTTACGGGCCTAACTATGGCTACACCTTC,CSVPYGPNYGYTF,TRBV29-1,NA,NA,TRBJ1-2
TGTGCCAGCAGTGAGGTAGCTAGCACAGATACGCAGTATTTT,CASSEVASTDTQYF,TRBV2,NA,NA,TRBJ2-3
TGTGCCAGCAGCCCCCAGACCCTAACTCCCGGGGAGCTGTTTTTT,CASSPQTLTPGELFF,TRBV5-5,NA,NA,TRBJ2-2
TGTGCCAGCAGCGTAGATCGGGGGATGTATGGCTACACCTTC,CASSVDRGMYGYTF,TRBV9,NA,NA,TRBJ1-2
TGTGCCAGCAGAAAAGGACAGGCGTACGGGCCCCAGCATTTT,CASRKGQAYGPQHF,TRBV2,TRBD1,NA,TRBJ1-5
TGTGCCAGCAGTGAAGCGAGAGGGCTAAAAAACTATGGCTACACCTTC,CASSEARGLKNYGYTF,TRBV6-1,NA,NA,TRBJ1-2
TGTGCCAGCAGTTTAGGGCAGGGGAATTCACCCCTCCACTTT,CASSLGQGNSPLHF,TRBV28,NA,NA,TRBJ1-6